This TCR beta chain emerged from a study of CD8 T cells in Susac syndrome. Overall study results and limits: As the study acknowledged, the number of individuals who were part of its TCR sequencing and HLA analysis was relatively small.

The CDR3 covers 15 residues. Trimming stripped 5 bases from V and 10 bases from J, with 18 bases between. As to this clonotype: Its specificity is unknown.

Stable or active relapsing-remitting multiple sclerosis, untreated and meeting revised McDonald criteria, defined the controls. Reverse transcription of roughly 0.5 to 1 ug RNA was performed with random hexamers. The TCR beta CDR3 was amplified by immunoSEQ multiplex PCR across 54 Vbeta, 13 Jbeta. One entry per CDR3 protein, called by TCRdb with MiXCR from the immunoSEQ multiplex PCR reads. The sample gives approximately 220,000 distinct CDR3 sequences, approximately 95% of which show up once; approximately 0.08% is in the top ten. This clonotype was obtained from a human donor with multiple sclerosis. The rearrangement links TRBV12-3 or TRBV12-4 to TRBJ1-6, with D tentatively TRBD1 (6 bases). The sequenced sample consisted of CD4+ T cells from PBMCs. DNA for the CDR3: TGTGCCAGCAGTGTGACGACAGGCGGGAGCTCACCCCTCCACTTT. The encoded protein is CASSVTTGGSSPLHF.